This is a list of T cell receptor beta chains from one sample in a study of cytomegalovirus exposure and HLA in healthy donors. Measured with immunoSEQ multiplex PCR; TCRdb has only the in-frame clones, and not every one. The table includes approximately 270,000 clones, 80% to 90% detected once. What was sequenced was PBMCs. These receptors all come from a woman between 18 and 29 years old in good health and CMV-seronegative. Each CDR3 is given with its conserved first and last residue. Fields, in order: J gene, V gene, clone size, CDR3 protein. Expanded clones get a size class; other rows say once, few or many, or leave the size out.

>TRBJ1-1|TRBV27|once
CASSLRAPRVNTEAFF
>TRBJ2-5|TRBV5-6|-
CASGGEETQYF
>TRBJ1-2|TRBV7-2|-
CASSLGGQPYGYTF
>TRBJ2-5|TRBV5-1|few
CASSPDLAGVAQYF
>TRBJ1-5|TRBV6-1|-
CASSGQGGQPQHF
>TRBJ1-5|TRBV30|-
CAWSPRGQGIQPQHF
>TRBJ2-1|TRBV6-5|-
CASSYGDSTYNEQFF
>TRBJ2-7|TRBV19|-
CASSAPSGYEQYF
>TRBJ2-1|TRBV9|-
CASSVEQVAYNEQFF
>TRBJ1-2|TRBV6-5|-
CASSYFQGPNYGYTF
>TRBJ2-3|TRBV18|-
CASSPSSTDTQYF
>TRBJ1-2|TRBV4-1|-
CASSQGGVTNYGYTF
>TRBJ2-7|TRBV6-5|-
CASSYGPETYEQYF
>TRBJ2-1|TRBV11-2|-
CASSPPGGSYNEQFF
>TRBJ2-3|TRBV6-5|-
CASSYSGLAVTDTQYF
>TRBJ1-5|TRBV19|-
CASSNQGALSNQPQHF
>TRBJ1-1|TRBV19|-
CASTPSGNTEAFF
>TRBJ2-7|TRBV27|-
CASRRTGGSYEQYF
>TRBJ2-7|TRBV19|once
CASSGTGGEQYF
>TRBJ1-1|TRBV4-3|few
CASSQEEGGVTEAFF
>TRBJ2-7|TRBV1|-
CTSSSLYGDSHYEQYF
>TRBJ1-2|TRBV7-3|-
CASSSPTRQGVPETRGYTF
>TRBJ2-3|TRBV4-3|-
CASSHLGTRITDTQYF
>TRBJ2-1|TRBV13|once
CASSLVTGGTGNEQFF